This T cell receptor (beta chain) was recovered during a study of blood T cell repertoires in COVID-19. Sequenced by immunoSEQ multiplex PCR; TCRdb stores in-frame clones only, minus some. The table has around 43,000 clones, roughly 90% seen once; the top ten hold about a fifth. The trim removed 4 bases at V and 5 bases at J, leaving 12 bases unmatched. The CDR3 consists of 17 residues. Germline V lookup: CDR1 SGHKS, CDR2 YYEKEE (reference sequence). Sequenced input: peripheral blood. The rearrangement joins TRBV5-5 to TRBJ2-2; 9 positions match TRBD1. This receptor was taken from a man aged 45-60 years with active COVID-19. CDR3 bases: TGTGCCAGCAGCCCGTACTGGACAGGGGTTGTGACCGGGGAGCTGTTTTTT. Its translation: CASSPYWTGVVTGELFF.